These 14 T cell receptor beta chains originate from one sample sequenced in a study of identical twins. Using its own MiXCR run on the 5' RACE reads, TCRdb lists one record per CDR3 protein. The sample carries fewer than 650,000 distinct CDR3 sequences, just under 10% recorded once. The data were also submitted as part of a second study, on yellow fever vaccine responses in identical twins.

The sequenced material came from PBMCs. The origin of the receptors is a woman under 30 in good health.

This clonotype was counted ten times or more. The chain links TRBV12-3 or TRBV12-4 to TRBJ2-3; 10 bases are shared with TRBD2. CDR3 length: 12 amino acids. CDR3 DNA sequence: TGTGCTCTAGCGGGAGCCGAAGATACGCAGTATTTT. Amino acids: CALAGAEDTQYF.

In regard to this clonotype: Being one base from a much bigger clone, this may be a read error. Because the CDR3's place on the DNA is in doubt, the DNA is left out and the CDR3 is given as listed by TCRdb. This sequence joins TRBV5-6 and TRBJ2-3; the D segment call TRBD2 is taken from the table without a DNA check. The germline V gene encodes CDR1 SGHDT and CDR2 YYEEEE. With termini counted, the CDR3 has 13 amino acids. The CDR3 sequence is CASSLVGSGTHYF.

This clonotype was recorded many times. The chain joins TRBV5-1 to TRBJ2-7, with a tentative D call TRBD2 (5 bases). Trimming removed 0 bases from V and 0 bases from J, with 16 bases in between. Germline V gene sequence: CDR1 SGHRS, CDR2 YFSETQ. The CDR3 spans 17 residues. CDR3 in amino acids: CASSLEVGVGHSYEQYF. The CDR3 coding sequence is TGCGCCAGCAGCTTGGAGGTCGGGGTCGGTCACTCCTACGAGCAGTACTTC.

This chain joins TRBV11-2 and TRBJ2-4; TRBD2 might be the D (5 bases). This CDR3 is 15 amino acids long. Trimming cost V 1 base and J 2 bases, with 9 bases left between them. The germline V gene encodes CDR1 SGHAT and CDR2 FQNNGV. Written as DNA, the CDR3 is TGTGCCAGCAGCTTAGGCACTAGGCCCAAAAACATTCAGTACTTC. Its translation: CASSLGTRPKNIQYF.

Here the CDR3 reads CASWGQGDLAKNIQYF. The DNA of the CDR3 is TGTGCCTCTTGGGGACAGGGGGACTTAGCCAAAAACATTCAGTACTTC. The chain couples TRBV7-3 to TRBJ2-4, with 11 nucleotides matching TRBD1. The V and J ends lost 11 bases and 0 bases, in that order; junction bases with no gene match: 9. There are 16 residues in the CDR3. The germline V gene has CDR1 SGHTA and CDR2 FQGTGA.

In its sample, this clonotype was seen many times. This chain joins TRBV27 and TRBJ2-2, with 7 positions matching TRBD1. Germline loops: CDR1 MNHEY, CDR2 SMNVEV (reference sequence). The V segment lost 6 bases and the J segment 6 bases; nucleotides outside the gene matches: 7. The length of the CDR3 is 14 residues. The CDR3 loop is CASRRQGTAGELFF. The CDR3 nucleotides are TGTGCCAGCAGGCGACAGGGAACCGCCGGGGAGCTGTTTTTT.

Only a few counts were recorded for this clonotype. DNA for the CDR3: TGCAGTGCTCCGAGTTCGTTTTTAGTCTCCTACGAGCAGTACTTC. Translation gives CSAPSSFLVSYEQYF. The V and J genes are TRBV20-1 and TRBJ2-7; D is undetermined. V lost 5 bases, J lost 0 bases, and 17 bases lay in between. Germline-derived CDR1 and CDR2 are DFQATT and SNEGSKA (reference sequence). The length of the CDR3 is 15 residues.

This clonotype was counted only a few times. V gene TRBV11-2 combines with J gene TRBJ2-5, with 7 bases aligning to TRBD2. The germline V gene has CDR1 SGHAT and CDR2 FQNNGV. The CDR3 is 15 amino acids. V gave up 3 bases and J gave up 5 bases; unmatched junction bases: 9. CDR3 nucleotides: TGTGCCAGCAGCTTGTCGCGGGAGACGATGGAGACCCAGTACTTC. As protein: CASSLSRETMETQYF.

The V gene is TRBV28, the J gene TRBJ2-5; 7 positions match TRBD1. From germline, CDR1 is MDHEN and CDR2 SYDVKM. The CDR3 contains 15 residues. V was clipped by 5 bases and J by 7 bases; unmatched bases: 13. DNA for the CDR3: TGTGCCAGCAGTGTTACAATAGGGACAGATCGGACCCAGTACTTC. As protein: CASSVTIGTDRTQYF.

The table lists this clonotype with many counts. The V gene is TRBV4-2, the J gene TRBJ2-1, with D possibly TRBD1 on 6 matching bases. This CDR3 is 14 amino acids long. The V end lost 1 base, the J end lost 6 bases, and 10 bases lay between the germline ends. In germline, CDR1 is LGHNA, CDR2 YNFKEQ. The CDR3, as DNA: TGTGCCAGCAGCCAAGGACAGGTCGGCAATGAGCAGTTCTTC. Protein: CASSQGQVGNEQFF.

This clonotype occurred many times. The genes are TRBV12-3 or TRBV12-4 and TRBJ2-3; D is uncertain. The CDR3 consists of 12 residues. With 5 bases removed from V and 2 bases from J, the gap between germline ends came to 5 bases. The CDR3 loop is CASSTYTDTQYF. The CDR3 nucleotides are TGTGCCAGCAGTACCTACACAGATACGCAGTATTTT.

There are a few counts of this clonotype. The chain joins TRBV5-1 to TRBJ2-5; D is perhaps TRBD1 (5 bases). The CDR3 runs 15 residues. Trimming took off 3 bases at V and 3 bases at J, with 15 bases between the two ends. Germline values: CDR1 SGHRS, CDR2 YFSETQ. The CDR3 protein is CASSWVWGRKETQYF. Written as DNA, the CDR3 is TGCGCCAGCAGCTGGGTCTGGGGCCGGAAAGAGACCCAGTACTTC.

This clonotype was observed at least ten times. This chain connects TRBV4-3 to TRBJ2-7, with D possibly TRBD1 on 5 matching bases. The CDR3 contains 15 residues. V shed 0 bases and J shed 2 bases, with 11 bases lying between them. In germline, CDR1 is LGHNA, CDR2 YSLEER. The CDR3 DNA is TGCGCCAGCAGCCAAGAGGGGCAGGGCCCCTACGAGCAGTACTTC. As protein: CASSQEGQGPYEQYF.

This clonotype was picked up a small number of times. The V call is TRBV29-1, the J call TRBJ1-1; 7 bases map to TRBD1. The germline CDR1 and CDR2 sequences are SQVTM and ANQGSEA. V gave up 5 bases and J gave up 3 bases; unmatched junction bases: 3. CDR3 length: 12 amino acids. This chain's CDR3 is CSVRQGHTEAFF. DNA for the CDR3: TGCAGCGTTCGACAGGGCCACACTGAAGCTTTCTTT.